The source of this TCR beta chain is a study of blood T cell repertoires in COVID-19. Across the study: COVID-19 samples collected from the United States, Italy and Spain covered acute and convalescent phases. PBMCs, B-cell-depleted T cells, or T cells were the source of the cDNA or gDNA that made up the material.

The CDR3 extends over 14 amino acids. Trimming removed 4 bases from V and 6 bases from J, with 13 bases in between. The germline V gene has CDR1 LNHNV and CDR2 YYDKDF (reference sequence). Original handling: Reference gene primer amplification yielded estimated nucleated cell counts. The protocol was immunoSEQ multiplex PCR, while the TCRdb copy is restricted to in-frame clones and leaves out a portion. V, J and clone size derive from that table, while D and trimming were established from the DNA sequence. The sample carries 350,000 to 450,000 clones, roughly 90% recorded once. The V gene is TRBV15, the J gene TRBJ1-5; tentatively, D is TRBD1 (6 bases). The sample consisted of peripheral blood. The sequence was collected from a man aged 40-49 years with acute or convalescent COVID-19. CDR3 loop: CATSIQGGGQPQHF. The CDR3 DNA is TGTGCCACCAGCATACAGGGAGGGGGTCAGCCCCAGCATTTT.